This TCR beta chain was observed in a study of cytomegalovirus exposure and HLA in healthy donors. Findings and limits, study-wide: Under in vitro conditions, a few CMV-associated chains were confirmed as specific for CMV antigens. Reports showed the classifier diagnosing cytomegalovirus status with high specificity and sensitivity. Some 150 TCR beta chains were listed as cytomegalovirus-associated.

The repertoire was sequenced with immunoSEQ multiplex PCR; TCRdb's copy has only in-frame clones and lacks some. The table has 100,000 to 120,000 clones, approximately 89% seen once. The CDR3 has 11 residues. Trimming took 4 bases from V and 8 from J, leaving 8 bases between them. Per germline, CDR1 LNHDA and CDR2 SQIVND (reference sequence). As concerns this clone: What it recognizes is unknown.

Sequenced input: PBMCs. The receptor was isolated from a woman under 30 in good health and CMV-seronegative. The V and J genes are TRBV19 and TRBJ1-1, with D hard to call. CDR3 region: CASSTSLEAFF. DNA for the CDR3: TGTGCCAGTAGTACTAGCTTAGAAGCTTTCTTT.